The 12 T cell receptor beta chains below come from one sample, sequenced in a study of T cell repertoires in cytomegalovirus infection. TCRdb recomputed calls from the reads with MiXCR, one row per CDR3 protein. The profile covers approximately 730,000 distinct CDR3 sequences, with 30% to 35% appearing a single time and roughly 18% taken by the ten largest. Their target antigens are unknown. The sample was cultured PBMCs, taken from culture after CMV antigen stimulation. These receptor sequences come from a human donor in good health (CMV status not recorded). Some clones in this sample may be carry-over from other donors' samples.

CDR3 DNA sequence: TGTGCCAGCAGTCCCTTACGTGAAGATCAGCCCCAGCATTTT. Protein sequence: CASSPLREDQPQHF. V and J are TRBV6-1 and TRBJ1-5; D gene ambiguous. V was trimmed by 5 bases and J by 5 bases, leaving 13 bases between them. Germline CDR1 reads MNHNS; CDR2 reads SASEGT. The CDR3 loop spans 14 amino acids.

This clonotype was seen a few times. CDR3 DNA: TGCAGCCAGGGCGGTAGCTCCTACGAGCAGTACTTC. This translates into CSQGGSSYEQYF. V and J are TRBV20-1 and TRBJ2-7; a possible D gene is TRBD1 (5 bases). This CDR3 contains 12 residues. Per the germline V gene, CDR1 is DFQATT and CDR2 is SNEGSKA (reference sequence).

This clonotype was seen a handful of times. This chain connects TRBV15 to TRBJ1-5; no firm D call. Trimming cost V 4 bases and J 6 bases, with 16 bases left between them. Germline CDR1 and CDR2: LNHNV and YYDKDF (reference sequence). The CDR3 consists of 15 residues. CDR3 amino acids: CATSNSPLGSQPQHF. Here the CDR3 DNA reads TGTGCCACCAGCAACAGTCCCCTCGGGTCTCAGCCCCAGCATTTT.

Concerning this clonotype: This could be a read error, since a much larger clone is one nucleotide away. The V gene is TRBV7-2, the J gene TRBJ2-3; no definite D call. With 5 bases removed from V and 5 bases from J, the gap between germline ends came to 11 bases. Per the germline V gene, CDR1 is SGHTA and CDR2 is FQGNSA. The CDR3 loop spans 13 amino acids. The CDR3 DNA is TGTACCAGCAGCCGAGGCCTCGTAGATACGCAGTATTTT. This sequence encodes CTSSRGLVDTQYF.

There are a few counts of this clonotype. The rearrangement uses TRBV28 and TRBJ2-5, with 8 bases that match TRBD1. Trimming cost V 7 bases and J 2 bases; bases outside gene matches: 6. CDR1 and CDR2 (germline): MDHEN, SYDVKM. CDR3 length equals 14 residues. The DNA of the CDR3 is TGTGCCAGCACCACAGGGGGACCACAAGAGACCCAGTACTTC. It is translated as CASTTGGPQETQYF.

This clonotype turned up a few times. This chain joins TRBV5-5 and TRBJ2-7; D might be TRBD1 (5 bases). Germline CDR1 SGHKS, CDR2 YYEKEE (reference sequence). Between the trimmed V and J ends, which lost 4 bases and 2 bases, there was a span of 19 bases. The CDR3 totals 16 residues. DNA for the CDR3: TGTGCCAGCAGCCTCCCGGACCGGCAGGGTCCCTACGAGCAGTACTTC. Amino acid sequence: CASSLPDRQGPYEQYF.

The chain carries TRBV19 and TRBJ1-2; 7 nucleotides match TRBD1. The CDR3 runs to 13 residues. Germline V CDR1 and CDR2: LNHDA, SQIVND (reference sequence). J gave up 8 bases and V 2 bases, and 5 bases lay outside the gene matches. CDR3 sequence: CASSIRGRRGYTF. The CDR3 nucleotides read TGTGCCAGTAGTATAAGGGGGCGCCGGGGCTACACCTTC.

The chain has TRBV7-6 and TRBJ2-2; TRBD2 aligns across 10 bases. The germline gives CDR1 SGHVS, CDR2 FNYEAQ. The CDR3 has 18 residues. With 3 bases clipped from V and 3 bases from J, the junction kept 10 bases outside the gene matches. This CDR3 is CASSFFLFSGRYTGELFF. The CDR3 DNA follows: TGTGCCAGCAGCTTCTTCCTATTTAGCGGGAGGTACACCGGGGAGCTGTTTTTT.

This clonotype was found a few times. The rearrangement links TRBV7-9 to TRBJ1-3; 7 bases line up with TRBD1. Per the germline V gene, CDR1 is SEHNR and CDR2 is FQNEAQ (reference sequence). The ends lost 5 bases at V and 5 bases at J; junction bases unmatched: 6. The CDR3 sequence is 14 residues long. The CDR3 reads CASSPRDRRNTIYF. The CDR3 nucleotides are TGTGCCAGCAGCCCAAGGGACAGACGAAACACCATATATTTT.

The chain combines TRBV9 with TRBJ1-1; the D is unclear. Per germline, CDR1 SGDLS and CDR2 YYNGEE. The CDR3 is made up of 14 amino acids. V was pared by 4 bases and J by 3 bases, with 13 bases between. CDR3 DNA sequence: TGTGCCAGCAGCCCCATCGATGGCGACACTGAAGCTTTCTTT. This codes for CASSPIDGDTEAFF.

This chain links TRBV12-3 or TRBV12-4 with TRBJ1-4, with 8 bases lining up with TRBD1. Unmatched junction bases numbered 10, after V lost 5 bases and J lost 11 bases. This CDR3 has 14 residues. The DNA for the CDR3 is TGTGCCAGCAGTCGGACAGGGTATAGAGCGAAACTGTTTTTT. Translating gives CASSRTGYRAKLFF.

This clonotype was seen many times. V gene TRBV6-1 combines with J gene TRBJ1-1; D might be TRBD1 (6 bases). The CDR3 has 15 amino acids. Trimming stripped 4 bases from V and 3 bases from J, with 15 bases between. Per germline, CDR1 MNHNS and CDR2 SASEGT. In DNA form, the CDR3 reads TGTGCCAGCAGTGCCGACAGGATTATTGACACTGAAGCTTTCTTT. It encodes CASSADRIIDTEAFF.